This T cell receptor beta chain was recorded in a study of blood T cell repertoires in COVID-19. TCRdb's table, derived via immunoSEQ multiplex PCR, lists solely in-frame clones and lacks some. The table includes more than 200,000 clones, about four fifths detected once. The length of the CDR3 is 15 residues. Looked up from germline, CDR1 is SGHAT and CDR2 is FQNNGV. V gave up 5 bases and J gave up 7 bases; unmatched junction bases: 11. This clonotype was sampled from a man aged 50 to 59 with active or convalescent COVID-19. Material for sequencing was peripheral blood. The chain recombines TRBV11-2 with TRBJ1-2, with TRBD1 matching 9 bases. The CDR3 is CASSAITGGATGYTF. In nucleotides, the CDR3 is TGTGCCAGCAGCGCAATCACAGGGGGCGCGACTGGCTACACCTTC.